These T cell receptor beta chains were read from a single sample in a study of cytomegalovirus exposure and HLA in healthy donors. Assay: immunoSEQ multiplex PCR; the TCRdb copy retains only in-frame clones and omits some. The profile shows about 130,000 clones, under 85% of them singletons. The sequenced material came from PBMCs. The receptors shown here come from a middle-aged woman in good health and CMV-seropositive. The CDR3 runs from the conserved cysteine through the conserved F or W. The order of the fields is J gene, V gene, D gene, clone size, CDR3 protein, CDR3 DNA. The D gene is left open where the match is weak. Only part of the rows carry a size: once, few, many, or a class if the clone is expanded.

J: TRBJ2-1
V: TRBV2
D: TRBD2
size: .
CDR3: CASSSGTRPEQFF
DNA: TGTGCCAGCAGTTCCGGGACTAGGCCTGAGCAGTTCTTC

J: TRBJ2-7
V: TRBV2
D: TRBD2
size: .
CDR3: CASSTGTSVYEQYF
DNA: TGTGCCAGCAGTACGGGGACTAGCGTCTACGAGCAGTACTTC

J: TRBJ2-1
V: TRBV28
D: TRBD2
size: .
CDR3: CASSSAGGKYNEQFF
DNA: TGTGCCAGCAGTTCTGCGGGAGGAAAATACAATGAGCAGTTCTTC

J: TRBJ2-7
V: TRBV2
D: TRBD2
size: .
CDR3: CASSVLAGVNEQYF
DNA: TGTGCCAGCAGTGTCCTAGCGGGAGTTAATGAGCAGTACTTC

J: TRBJ2-7
V: TRBV28
D: TRBD2
size: .
CDR3: CASSSAGASGRALYEQYF
DNA: TGTGCCAGCAGTTCCGCGGGGGCTAGCGGGAGGGCCTTGTACGAGCAGTACTTC

J: TRBJ2-7
V: TRBV28
D: .
size: .
CDR3: CASSLGGAAGNEQYF
DNA: TGTGCCAGCAGTTTAGGGGGGGCTGCAGGGAACGAGCAGTACTTC

J: TRBJ2-7
V: TRBV28
D: TRBD1
size: .
CDR3: CASSFPGQELSPDEQYF
DNA: TGTGCCAGCAGTTTTCCGGGACAGGAACTGTCGCCTGACGAGCAGTACTTC

J: TRBJ1-4
V: TRBV29-1
D: .
size: .
CDR3: CSVRQFATNEKLFF
DNA: TGCAGCGTCCGACAATTTGCAACTAATGAAAAACTGTTTTTT

J: TRBJ1-1
V: TRBV6-6
D: TRBD1
size: .
CDR3: CASSPRQGGNTEAFF
DNA: TGTGCCAGCAGTCCCCGACAGGGAGGGAACACTGAAGCTTTCTTT

J: TRBJ2-3
V: TRBV9
D: TRBD2
size: once
CDR3: CASSGLGTSGVRNTQYF
DNA: TGTGCCAGCAGCGGATTAGGGACTAGCGGGGTCCGGAATACGCAGTATTTT

J: TRBJ2-7
V: TRBV6-6
D: .
size: once
CDR3: CASRRGREVAYEQYF
DNA: TGTGCCAGCAGGCGTGGCAGGGAGGTCGCCTACGAGCAGTACTTC

J: TRBJ2-3
V: TRBV28
D: TRBD2
size: .
CDR3: CASSPSGAPRDTQYF
DNA: TGTGCCAGCAGCCCGAGCGGGGCCCCGAGGGATACGCAGTATTTT

J: TRBJ1-2
V: TRBV13
D: .
size: few
CDR3: CASSLLSSRRVDNYGYTF
DNA: TGTGCCAGCAGCTTACTCAGCAGCCGGAGGGTAGATAACTATGGCTACACCTTC

J: TRBJ1-1
V: TRBV5-6
D: .
size: .
CDR3: CASSRWGGQNTEAFF
DNA: TGTGCCAGCAGCCGCTGGGGGGGCCAGAACACTGAAGCTTTCTTT

J: TRBJ1-6
V: TRBV6-5
D: TRBD1
size: .
CDR3: CASSRGQGEGSPLHF
DNA: TGTGCCAGCAGTAGAGGACAGGGGGAAGGATCACCCCTCCACTTT

J: TRBJ2-1
V: TRBV30
D: .
size: .
CDR3: CAWSRRAGYNEQFF
DNA: TGTGCCTGGAGTAGGAGGGCGGGCTACAATGAGCAGTTCTTC

J: TRBJ2-5
V: TRBV6-5
D: TRBD2
size: .
CDR3: CASSYSWTSGGETQYF
DNA: TGTGCCAGCAGTTACTCCTGGACTAGCGGGGGGGAGACCCAGTACTTC

J: TRBJ2-5
V: TRBV5-4
D: TRBD2
size: .
CDR3: CASSLAGEGRKTQYF
DNA: TGTGCCAGCAGCTTGGCTGGGGAGGGTCGGAAGACCCAGTACTTC

J: TRBJ1-5
V: TRBV5-1
D: TRBD1
size: .
CDR3: CASSAGTEGQPQHF
DNA: TGCGCCAGCAGCGCCGGGACAGAAGGTCAGCCCCAGCATTTT

J: TRBJ2-2
V: TRBV5-4
D: TRBD1
size: .
CDR3: CASSFGQGDTGELFF
DNA: TGTGCCAGCAGCTTTGGACAGGGGGACACCGGGGAGCTGTTTTTT

J: TRBJ2-5
V: TRBV2
D: TRBD2
size: .
CDR3: CASSPTSGRETQYF
DNA: TGTGCCAGCAGTCCGACTAGCGGGAGGGAGACCCAGTACTTC

J: TRBJ2-7
V: TRBV7-8
D: TRBD2
size: .
CDR3: CASSLVRLAGASIYEQYF
DNA: TGTGCCAGCAGCTTAGTAAGGCTAGCGGGAGCGAGTATCTACGAGCAGTACTTC

J: TRBJ2-7
V: TRBV5-1
D: TRBD1
size: .
CDR3: CASSPDRGHYEQYF
DNA: TGCGCCAGCAGCCCAGACAGGGGTCACTACGAGCAGTACTTC

J: TRBJ2-2
V: TRBV7-9
D: .
size: .
CDR3: CASSLYIGGYTGELFF
DNA: TGTGCCAGCAGCTTATATATTGGAGGGTACACCGGGGAGCTGTTTTTT

J: TRBJ1-4
V: TRBV9
D: .
size: once
CDR3: CASSESTGPNEKLFF
DNA: TGTGCCAGCAGCGAGAGTACAGGCCCTAATGAAAAACTGTTTTTT

J: TRBJ2-1
V: TRBV7-9
D: .
size: .
CDR3: CASSLNSYNEQFF
DNA: TGTGCCAGCAGCTTAAACAGTTACAATGAGCAGTTCTTC

J: TRBJ2-1
V: TRBV7-8
D: TRBD2
size: once
CDR3: CASSLSRLAGKYNEQFF
DNA: TGTGCCAGCAGCTTGTCCCGACTAGCGGGTAAATACAATGAGCAGTTCTTC

J: TRBJ2-3
V: TRBV7-9
D: .
size: once
CDR3: CASSLGSGLTDTQYF
DNA: TGTGCCAGCAGCTTAGGTTCAGGGCTCACAGATACGCAGTATTTT

J: TRBJ1-5
V: TRBV2
D: TRBD1
size: .
CDR3: CASSYRGQGRNNQPQHF
DNA: TGTGCCAGCAGCTACCGCGGACAGGGAAGGAACAATCAGCCCCAGCATTTT

J: TRBJ1-2
V: TRBV7-9
D: .
size: few
CDR3: CASIDSEGGYTF
DNA: TGTGCCAGCATCGATTCGGAGGGCGGCTACACCTTC

J: TRBJ1-1
V: TRBV5-1
D: .
size: .
CDR3: CASSPGGGVLMNTEAFF
DNA: TGCGCCAGCAGCCCCGGTGGGGGGGTGTTGATGAACACTGAAGCTTTCTTT

J: TRBJ2-7
V: TRBV14
D: TRBD2
size: .
CDR3: CASSHRGGGRVDEQYF
DNA: TGTGCCAGCAGCCACCGAGGCGGCGGGAGAGTAGACGAGCAGTACTTC

J: TRBJ1-5
V: TRBV18
D: TRBD1
size: .
CDR3: CASSKGQDGGQPQHF
DNA: TGTGCCAGCTCCAAGGGACAGGATGGCGGTCAGCCCCAGCATTTT